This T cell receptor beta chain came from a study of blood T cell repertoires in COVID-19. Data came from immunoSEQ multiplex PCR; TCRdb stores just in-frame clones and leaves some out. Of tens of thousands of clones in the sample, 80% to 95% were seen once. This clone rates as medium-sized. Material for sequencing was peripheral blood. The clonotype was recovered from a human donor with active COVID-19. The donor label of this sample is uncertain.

CDR3: CASSFLGDRSNYGYTF. The CDR3 DNA reads TGTGCCAGCAGTTTCCTTGGGGACAGGTCTAACTATGGCTACACCTTC. This chain uses TRBV27 with TRBJ1-2, with 8 bases that match TRBD1. Per germline, CDR1 MNHEY and CDR2 SMNVEV (reference sequence). V lost 3 bases, J lost 0 bases, and 6 bases stayed unmatched. The CDR3 loop spans 16 amino acids.